This T cell receptor beta chain was sequenced during a study of blood T cell repertoires in COVID-19. Enrolment of Seattle patients took place during active infection, and they were followed longitudinally. Data came from immunoSEQ multiplex PCR; TCRdb stores just in-frame clones and leaves some out. Altogether about 170,000 clones are present, roughly 80% being singletons, with the ten largest covering 6.5% to 8.5%. Sequencing was performed on peripheral blood. The receptor was isolated from a woman between 40 and 50 years old with COVID-19, enrolled during active disease.

CDR3 sequence: CASSDAGTGGFGYTF. CDR3 bases: TGTGCCAGCTCGGATGCCGGGACAGGGGGCTTTGGCTACACCTTC. The chain links TRBV18 to TRBJ1-2; TRBD1 matches 12 bases. The junction had 9 bases not matched to a gene; V was cut back by 6 bases and J by 7 bases. Germline-derived CDR1 and CDR2 are KGHSH and LQKENI. The CDR3 sequence is 15 residues long. Based on the CDR3 plus reference TRBV18 and TRBJ1-2, the full variable domain is NAGVMQNPRHLVRRRGQEARLRCSPMKGHSHVYWYRQLPEEGLKFMVYLQKENIIDESGMPKERFSAEFPKEGPSILRIQQVVRGDSAAYFCASSDAGTGGFGYTFGSGTRLTVV.